Presented here are 14 T cell receptor beta chains from one specimen sequenced in a study of shared clonotypes between healthy human individuals. Assay used: immunoSEQ multiplex PCR; TCRdb lists only in-frame clones, some missing. Counted here are some 680,000 clones, 73% occurring once; the ten biggest clones make up 1.5% to 2%. Sequenced: memory CD4+ T cells sorted from blood. The subset was: CD45RA-negative fraction. The receptors were gathered from a woman aged 25 to 39 in good health.

The rearrangement uses TRBV6-6 and TRBJ2-7; 9 nucleotides agree with TRBD2. Germline values: CDR1 MNHNY, CDR2 SVGAGI (reference sequence). The CDR3 contains 14 residues. V dropped 5 bases and J dropped 4; count of bases not matched to a gene: 6. This chain's CDR3 is CASSPGREGYEQYF. The DNA of the CDR3 is TGTGCCAGCAGTCCAGGGCGGGAGGGTTACGAGCAGTACTTC.

This clone was counted ten times or more. V and J are TRBV10-3 and TRBJ2-7, with 10 positions matching TRBD2. The junction had 3 bases not matched to a gene; V was cut back by 5 bases and J by 2 bases. Germline V gene lookup returns CDR1 ENHRY and CDR2 SYGVKD. This CDR3 is 14 amino acids long. DNA of the CDR3: TGTGCCATCAGTAAGCTAGCGGGAGCCTACGAGCAGTACTTC. Translating gives CAISKLAGAYEQYF.

This clone was recorded only once. The genes are TRBV14 and TRBJ2-2, with 10 positions matching TRBD1. With 6 bases clipped from V and 6 bases from J, the junction kept 7 bases outside the gene matches. The CDR3 length is 15 residues. CDR1 and CDR2 (germline): SGHDN, FVKESK. The CDR3 sequence is CASSQRTGGSGELFF. Written as DNA, the CDR3 is TGTGCCAGCAGTCAAAGGACAGGGGGTTCCGGGGAGCTGTTTTTT.

CDR3 protein: CASSRTGMRVLYEQYF. CDR3 DNA: TGTGCCAGCAGTAGAACCGGGATGAGGGTTCTCTACGAGCAGTACTTC. The V and J genes are TRBV28 and TRBJ2-7; TRBD2 is a possible D gene (5 bases). Germline V gene data show CDR1 as MDHEN and CDR2 as SYDVKM. Trimming pared 5 bases from V and 3 bases from J, leaving 20 bases between. The CDR3 loop spans 16 amino acids.

The V and J genes are TRBV28 and TRBJ2-4; possibly TRBD1 for D (5 bases). The ends were cut back, 3 bases at V and 1 base at J, with 13 bases in the middle. CDR1 and CDR2 (germline): MDHEN, SYDVKM. The length of the CDR3 is 16 residues. As DNA, the CDR3 is TGTGCCAGCAGTTTTGGTCAGGGTCTGGCCAAAAACATTCAGTACTTC. This codes for CASSFGQGLAKNIQYF.

With respect to this clone: Different DNA sequences within this sample yield the same CDR3. The rearrangement uses TRBV5-1 and TRBJ2-3; D is ambiguous. This CDR3 spans 13 amino acids. V was cut by 0 bases and J by 4 bases, with 6 bases left in between. Germline-derived CDR1 and CDR2 are SGHRS and YFSETQ. The CDR3 DNA reads TGCGCCAGCAGCTTGGAAGTAGCAGATACGCAGTATTTT. Translating it yields CASSLEVADTQYF.

This chain connects TRBV7-2 to TRBJ1-6; D might be TRBD1 (5 bases). The germline V gene encodes CDR1 SGHTA and CDR2 FQGNSA. The CDR3 has 15 amino acids. V dropped 2 bases and J dropped 8 bases, with 13 bases sitting between them. CDR3: CASSLSVGVDSPLHF. CDR3 DNA sequence: TGTGCCAGCAGCTTAAGTGTGGGGGTTGATTCACCCCTCCACTTT.

In its sample, this clone was seen once. CDR3 sequence: CASSLMGDRVGYGYTF. CDR3 bases: TGTGCCAGCAGCTTGATGGGGGACAGGGTAGGCTATGGCTACACCTTC. The chain has TRBV5-6 and TRBJ1-2, with 9 bases matching TRBD1. V dropped 1 base and J dropped 4; count of bases not matched to a gene: 8. The CDR3 totals 16 residues. Germline lookup yields CDR1 SGHDT and CDR2 YYEEEE.

V usage is TRBV18 and J usage is TRBJ1-1; no clear D gene. From germline, CDR1 is KGHSH and CDR2 LQKENI. This CDR3 has 13 residues. Trimming cost V 3 bases and J 0 bases, with 5 bases left between them. DNA for the CDR3: TGTGCCAGCTCACCTGCGGTGAACACTGAAGCTTTCTTT. Its translation is CASSPAVNTEAFF.

The J gene is TRBJ2-7, the V gene TRBV23-1; 7 bases are shared with TRBD2. TRBV23-1 is classed as an ORF, of uncertain function. V was clipped by 4 bases and J by 5 bases; unmatched bases: 20. The CDR3 consists of 18 residues. The CDR3 sequence: CASSPGTACQAGRDEQYF. The CDR3 coding sequence is TGCGCCAGCAGTCCCGGGACCGCCTGCCAAGCGGGAAGGGACGAGCAGTACTTC.

The chain employs TRBV19 and TRBJ2-3; D call uncertain. V was clipped by 5 bases and J by 2 bases, with 8 bases between them. The germline V gene has CDR1 LNHDA and CDR2 SQIVND (reference sequence). CDR3 length equals 13 residues. The DNA for the CDR3 is TGTGCCAGTAGTGGCAGTAACACAGATACGCAGTATTTT. It specifies CASSGSNTDTQYF.

This chain connects TRBV5-5 to TRBJ1-2; 7 nucleotides match TRBD1. The CDR3 is 19 residues long. Per germline, CDR1 SGHKS and CDR2 YYEKEE (reference sequence). The trim removed 0 bases at V and 4 bases at J, leaving 18 bases unmatched. The CDR3 protein is CASSLVLLGQINSGYGYTF. In nucleotides, the CDR3 is TGTGCCAGCAGCTTGGTCCTTTTGGGACAGATAAATTCGGGCTATGGCTACACCTTC.

This clone was recorded once. The V call is TRBV7-2, the J call TRBJ2-5; D is perhaps TRBD1 (6 bases). The length of the CDR3 is 14 residues. Germline V gene lookup returns CDR1 SGHTA and CDR2 FQGNSA. V lost 5 bases to trimming and J lost 3 bases, with 13 bases between them. CDR3 sequence: CASSVRGHKETQYF. Here the CDR3 DNA reads TGTGCCAGCAGCGTAAGGGGACACAAAGAGACCCAGTACTTC.

The table lists this clone with a few counts. CDR3 loop: CASSTGTVNQPQHF. CDR3 DNA sequence: TGCGCCAGCTCGACCGGGACAGTAAATCAGCCCCAGCATTTT. The chain joins TRBV5-1 to TRBJ1-5; 7 bases are a match to TRBD1. V gave up 7 bases and J gave up 4 bases; unmatched junction bases: 8. CDR1 is SGHRS, CDR2 YFSETQ, per germline. The CDR3 consists of 14 residues.